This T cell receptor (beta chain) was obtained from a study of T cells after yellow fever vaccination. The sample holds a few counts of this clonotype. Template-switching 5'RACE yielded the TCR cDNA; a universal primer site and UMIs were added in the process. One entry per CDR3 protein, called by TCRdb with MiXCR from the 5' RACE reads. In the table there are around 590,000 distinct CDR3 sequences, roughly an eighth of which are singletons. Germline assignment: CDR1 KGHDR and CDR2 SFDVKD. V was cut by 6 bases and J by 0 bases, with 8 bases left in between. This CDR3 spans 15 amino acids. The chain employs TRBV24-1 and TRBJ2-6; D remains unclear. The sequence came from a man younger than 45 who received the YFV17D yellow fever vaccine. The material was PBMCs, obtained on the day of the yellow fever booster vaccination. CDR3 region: CATSYARSGANVLTF. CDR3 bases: TGTGCCACCAGTTACGCCCGCTCTGGGGCCAACGTCCTGACTTTC.